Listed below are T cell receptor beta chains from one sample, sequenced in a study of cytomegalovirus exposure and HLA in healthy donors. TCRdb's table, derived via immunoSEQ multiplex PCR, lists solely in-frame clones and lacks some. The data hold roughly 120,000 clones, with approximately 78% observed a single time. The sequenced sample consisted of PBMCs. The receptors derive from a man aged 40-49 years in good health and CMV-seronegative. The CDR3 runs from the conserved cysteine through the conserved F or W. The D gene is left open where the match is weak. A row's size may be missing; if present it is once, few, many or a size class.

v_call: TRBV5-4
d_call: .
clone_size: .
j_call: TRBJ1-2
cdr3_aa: CASSSDSLYGYTF
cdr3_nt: TGTGCCAGCAGCTCTGACAGTCTCTATGGCTACACCTTC

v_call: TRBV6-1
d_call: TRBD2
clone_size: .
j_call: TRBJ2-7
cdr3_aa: CASSPSGGSYEQYF
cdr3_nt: TGTGCCAGCAGTCCCTCGGGAGGCTCCTACGAGCAGTACTTC

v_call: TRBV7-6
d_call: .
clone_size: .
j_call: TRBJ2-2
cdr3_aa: CASSPRTGGMSTGELFF
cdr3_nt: TGTGCCAGCAGCCCCAGAACAGGAGGGATGAGCACCGGGGAGCTGTTTTTT

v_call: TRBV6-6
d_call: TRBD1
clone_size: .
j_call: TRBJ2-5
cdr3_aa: CASSSTTGENQETQYF
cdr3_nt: TGTGCCAGCAGTTCCACGACAGGGGAAAACCAAGAGACCCAGTACTTC

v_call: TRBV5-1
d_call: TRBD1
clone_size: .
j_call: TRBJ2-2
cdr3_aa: CASSLAAGGTGELFF
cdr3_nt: TGCGCCAGCAGCTTGGCGGCAGGGGGCACCGGGGAGCTGTTTTTT

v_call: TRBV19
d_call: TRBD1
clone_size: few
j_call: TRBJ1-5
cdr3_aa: CASSIVGRGRDQPQHF
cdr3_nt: TGTGCCAGTAGTATAGTGGGCAGGGGGCGGGATCAGCCCCAGCATTTT

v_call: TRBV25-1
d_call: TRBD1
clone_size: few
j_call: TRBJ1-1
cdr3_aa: CASSGGQGLNTEAFF
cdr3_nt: TGTGCCAGCAGTGGTGGACAGGGATTGAACACTGAAGCTTTCTTT

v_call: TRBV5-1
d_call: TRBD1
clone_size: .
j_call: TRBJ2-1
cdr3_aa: CASSRRDRSYNEQFF
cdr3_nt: TGCGCCAGCAGCCGACGGGACAGAAGCTACAATGAGCAGTTCTTC

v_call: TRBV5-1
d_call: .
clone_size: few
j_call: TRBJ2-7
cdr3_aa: CASSLGPRQRDTPYEQYF
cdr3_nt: TGCGCCAGCAGCTTGGGGCCCCGTCAGCGGGACACTCCCTACGAGCAGTACTTC

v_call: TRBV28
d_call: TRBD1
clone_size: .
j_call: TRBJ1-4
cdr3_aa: CASTVNTPGQGNEKLLF
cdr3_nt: TGTGCCAGCACCGTAAATACACCGGGACAGGGGAATGAAAAACTGCTTTTT

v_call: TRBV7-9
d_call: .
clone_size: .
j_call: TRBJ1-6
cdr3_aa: CASSLASDNSPLHF
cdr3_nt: TGTGCCAGCAGCTTAGCGTCAGATAATTCACCCCTCCACTTT

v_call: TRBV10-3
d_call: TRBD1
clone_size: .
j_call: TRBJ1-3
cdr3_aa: CAISGIRDRGRIGGNTIYF
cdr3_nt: TGTGCCATCAGTGGGATCCGGGACAGGGGGCGAATAGGTGGAAACACCATATATTTT

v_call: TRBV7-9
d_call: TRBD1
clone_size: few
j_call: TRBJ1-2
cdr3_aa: CASSEGQNYGYTF
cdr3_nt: TGTGCCAGCAGCGAGGGACAGAACTATGGCTACACCTTC

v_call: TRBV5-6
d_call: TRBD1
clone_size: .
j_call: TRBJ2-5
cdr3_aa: CASSYSGTEKETQYF
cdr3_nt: TGTGCCAGCAGCTACTCCGGGACAGAAAAAGAGACCCAGTACTTC

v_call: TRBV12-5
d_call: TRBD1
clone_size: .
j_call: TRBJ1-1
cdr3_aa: CASGQLANRGAPNTEAFF
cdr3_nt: TGTGCTAGTGGTCAACTGGCGAACAGGGGCGCCCCGAACACTGAAGCTTTCTTT

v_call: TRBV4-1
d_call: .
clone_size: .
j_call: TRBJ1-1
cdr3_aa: CASSQDIGAGTEAFF
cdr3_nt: TGCGCCAGCAGCCAAGATATAGGGGCCGGAACTGAAGCTTTCTTT